The sequence of this TCR beta chain was determined in a study of blood T cell repertoires in COVID-19. Overall study context: Both acute and convalescent COVID-19 samples were obtained from the United States, Italy and Spain.

The CDR3 spans 13 residues. Germline CDR1 reads LGHNA; CDR2 reads YSLEER. Trimming left V 0 bases short and J 6 bases short, with 6 bases between. Libraries were prepared by immunoSEQ multiplex PCR; TCRdb keeps only in-frame clonotypes and omits some of them. The repertoire includes 200,000 to 300,000 clones, 70% to 90% of them detected once, and 6.2% sits in the top ten. Sequenced input: peripheral blood. This sequence was found in a man in his 60s with acute or convalescent COVID-19. The J gene is TRBJ2-1, the V gene TRBV4-3; D gene uncertain. The CDR3 sequence is CASSQESVNEQFF. In nucleotides, the CDR3 is TGCGCCAGCAGCCAAGAATCCGTCAATGAGCAGTTCTTC.